Reported below is one T cell receptor (beta chain). Antigen: not known. These donors were members of the approximately 110-subject validation cohort, a group separate from the roughly 670-subject first cohort. This entry is derived from a study of cytomegalovirus exposure and HLA in healthy donors. The study's findings and limits: The study flagged around 150 TCR beta chains as cytomegalovirus-associated. In vitro checks showed that a few CMV-associated chains really do target CMV antigens. Rare TCR sequences predominated, though certain public TCRs were found in many donors.

Produced via immunoSEQ multiplex PCR; TCRdb's table is partial and in-frame only. The sample consists of about 220,000 clones, around nine tenths of them appearing once. This CDR3 contains 13 residues. Per germline, CDR1 SGHRS and CDR2 YFSETQ. Trimming shortened V by 5 bases and J by 3 bases, and 12 bases separated the two germline ends. Material for sequencing was PBMCs. The genes are TRBV5-1 and TRBJ2-7, with D perhaps matching TRBD1 (6 bases). The sequence was collected from a young woman in good health and CMV-seronegative. In DNA form, the CDR3 reads TGCGCCAGCAGAAGGGACATAAACTACGAGCAGTACTTC. Translating it yields CASRRDINYEQYF.